This T cell receptor (beta chain) derives from a study of T cell responses to AZD1222 COVID-19 vaccine (TCRdb year 2021). Regarding the research as a whole: A total of just over 230 trial participants underwent TCR sequencing, of whom about 210 had received two doses of AZD1222 and some 25 had received two doses of the MenACWY control vaccine. Enrollment into the trials was organized by age into subgroups of 18-55, 56-69 and 70-plus years, and those subgroups contained roughly 150, 30 and 60 TCR-sequenced participants, respectively. Results and caveats for the whole study, not just this receptor: Reportedly, almost half of the unique spike-specific TCRs recognized epitopes lying outside the regions that are mutated in the B.1.351 and B.1.1.7 variants. The whole spike protein was spanned by vaccine-associated CD4 TCRs, and dominant responses were seen in regions 160-218 and 743-854. Participants were mostly white British and included more females than males, and it was suggested by the authors that clonal diversity may have been underestimated. A significant rise in spike-specific TCR breadth and depth was observed after two AZD1222 doses relative to day 0 and relative to MenACWY recipients. No day 14 peak-response samples were available, so repertoires were characterized only after the peak T cell response. Conclusions about previously exposed vaccinees were limited because only six AZD1222 recipients were SARS-CoV-2 seropositive at baseline. The 56-69-year group was small, and its depth increase did not reach significance, likely because of low power.

Remarks on this clone: No cognate antigen has been identified for it. The sample holds no much larger clone one base away, and base qualities are not on file.

This sample's time point label indicates: about 28 days (+/-7) after the second vaccine dose. AZD1222 recipients with second doses at about 4 weeks or about 12 weeks were pooled, because spike-specific TCR depth and breadth did not differ between schedules. Vaccinee samples came from UK trials COV001 and COV002, including a single-blind randomized controlled phase 2/3 trial of AZD1222 (ChAdOx1 nCoV-19) in healthy adults. For TCRbeta chain sequencing, PBMC samples were collected from trial participants at day 0 and at day 28 after the second dose. The CDR3 regions of human TCRbeta chains were analyzed by immunosequencing. As for how the authors treated the data: Repertoire TCRs were checked for matches against a reference library of SARS-CoV-2-specific TCRs that had been generated using the MIRA antigen-specificity platform. Breadth was defined as the fraction of unique TCRs that were SARS-CoV-2-associated, and depth was defined as the fraction of total T cells that were SARS-CoV-2-associated. Using the MIRA data, each spike-specific TCR was mapped to the spike region that the TCR reacts to and placed in a CD4 or CD8 class. Log10-transformed breadth and depth values were compared by one-way ANOVA with Sidak's multiple comparisons tests. In its TCRdb copy, this immuneACCESS table keeps in-frame sequences only and misses some clones. Where compared with another copy, unresolved V genes explain less than half of these, and the others have no known cause. Clone size and the V and J calls come from that table; the DNA yielded D and trimming. The table for this sample lists about 64,000 clones; about four fifths of them were counted only once. The ten most abundant clones make up about 14% of the sample.

The CDR3 goes from the cysteine to the phenylalanine over 14 residues. Only the CDR3 portion is preserved as DNA: 42 bases, with reading frame beginning at the first base. Relative to germline, V is 5 bases shorter and J is 1 base shorter, with 9 bases between their ends. CDR1 SGHTA and CDR2 FQGNSA are derived from the germline V gene. This sequence was found in an adult who received the AZD1222 COVID-19 vaccine. The sequence joins TRBV7-2 to TRBJ2-1, with TRBD1 perhaps the D gene, on 5 matching bases. The sample consisted of peripheral blood, taken 28 days after the second AZD1222 dose. The DNA is as follows: TGTGCCAGCAGCCTAGGGGAATCCTACAATGAGCAGTTCTTC. Translated, it reads CASSLGESYNEQFF.